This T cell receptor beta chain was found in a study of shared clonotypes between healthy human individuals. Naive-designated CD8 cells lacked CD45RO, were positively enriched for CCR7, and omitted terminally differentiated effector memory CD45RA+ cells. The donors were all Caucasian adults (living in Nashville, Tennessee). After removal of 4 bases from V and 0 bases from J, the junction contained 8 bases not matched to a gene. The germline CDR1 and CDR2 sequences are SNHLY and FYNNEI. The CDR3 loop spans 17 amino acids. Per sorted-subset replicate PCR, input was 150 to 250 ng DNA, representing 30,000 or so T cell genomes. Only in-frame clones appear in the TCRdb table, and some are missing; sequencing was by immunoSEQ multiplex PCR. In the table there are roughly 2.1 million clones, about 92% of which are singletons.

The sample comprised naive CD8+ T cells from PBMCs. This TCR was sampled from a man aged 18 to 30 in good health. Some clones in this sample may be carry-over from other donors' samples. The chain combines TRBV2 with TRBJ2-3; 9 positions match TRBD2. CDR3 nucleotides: TGTGCCAGCAGTGGAGGGACTAGCAGAGTAAGCACAGATACGCAGTATTTT. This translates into CASSGGTSRVSTDTQYF.